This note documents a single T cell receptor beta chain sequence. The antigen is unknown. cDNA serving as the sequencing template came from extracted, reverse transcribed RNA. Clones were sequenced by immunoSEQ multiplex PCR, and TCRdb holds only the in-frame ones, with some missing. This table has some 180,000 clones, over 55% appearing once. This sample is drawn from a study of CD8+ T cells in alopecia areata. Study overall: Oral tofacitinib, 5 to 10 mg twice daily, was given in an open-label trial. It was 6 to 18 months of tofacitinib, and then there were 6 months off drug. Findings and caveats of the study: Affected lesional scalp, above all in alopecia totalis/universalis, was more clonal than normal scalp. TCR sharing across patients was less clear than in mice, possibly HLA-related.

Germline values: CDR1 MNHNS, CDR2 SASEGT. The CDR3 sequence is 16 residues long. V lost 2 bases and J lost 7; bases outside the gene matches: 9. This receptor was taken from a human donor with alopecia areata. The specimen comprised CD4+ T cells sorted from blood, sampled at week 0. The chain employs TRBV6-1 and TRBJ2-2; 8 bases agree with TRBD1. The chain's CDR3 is CASSESDRVTVGELFF. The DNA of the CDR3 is TGTGCCAGCAGTGAATCGGACAGGGTTACTGTCGGGGAGCTGTTTTTT.